This is a list of T cell receptor beta chains from one sample in a study of regulatory T cells in long-lasting Graves disease. TCRdb called the multiplex PCR reads again in MiXCR, with one record for every CDR3 protein. The sample has hundreds of thousands of distinct CDR3 sequences, around 17% seen once; the top ten hold roughly 18%. Another study also made use of these data, one on T cells in Graves' hyperthyroidism and ophthalmopathy.

Specimen: peripheral blood mononuclear cells (PBMCs), collected at new diagnosis, from a patient treated with antithyroid drugs. The receptors derive from a woman between 25 and 40 years old with Graves disease. Each CDR3 is given with its conserved first and last residue. The D gene is left open where the match is weak. Some rows mark clone size as missing; the rest say once, few, many or name a class of expanded clone.

V gene	clone size	J gene	D gene	CDR3 DNA	CDR3 protein
TRBV7-7	few	TRBJ2-1	.	TGTGCTAGCAGCTTAAATAGGGGCCGCGTGATCTTC	CASSLNRGRVIF
TRBV30	few	TRBJ2-1	.	TGTGCCTGGAGTACTATCAATGAGCAGTTCTTC	CAWSTINEQFF
TRBV12-3/TRBV12-4	many	TRBJ2-2	.	TGTGCCAGCAGATTCTCCGGGGAGCTGTTTTTT	CASRFSGELFF
TRBV7-2	.	TRBJ2-2	.	TGTGCCAGCAGCTTAGGACAGCCGACCGGGGAGCTGTTTTTT	CASSLGQPTGELFF
TRBV7-9	few	TRBJ2-2	TRBD2	TGTGCCAGCAGCCCGGGACTAGCGGGACGGAACACCGGGGAGCTGTTTTTT	CASSPGLAGRNTGELFF
TRBV7-6	.	TRBJ2-2	.	TGTGCCAGCAGCCCCGGACAGCTCCTCACCGGGGAGCTGTTTTTT	CASSPGQLLTGELFF
TRBV2	many	TRBJ1-4	TRBD1	TGTGCCAGCACCGAGGGGGCGATCAGTGAAAAACTGTTTTTT	CASTEGAISEKLFF
TRBV29-1	many	TRBJ2-3	.	TGCAGCCTACAGTTTGCAGATACGCAGTATTTT	CSLQFADTQYF
TRBV6-5	many	TRBJ2-5	.	TGTGCCAGCAGTTCGGCAGGGTTCGTTGAGACCCAGTACTTC	CASSSAGFVETQYF
TRBV28	many	TRBJ2-1	TRBD2	TGTGCCAGCAGACCGGGGGGGGCCGCCTGGACCACCTACAATGAGCAGTTCTTC	CASRPGGAAWTTYNEQFF
TRBV7-9	many	TRBJ1-1	.	TGTGCCAGCACCTTAGCTTTGTCTGAAGCTTTCTTT	CASTLALSEAFF
TRBV6-1	many	TRBJ1-2	.	TGTGCCAGCAGTGAGGGAAGCTATGGCTACACCTTC	CASSEGSYGYTF
TRBV19	.	TRBJ2-7	.	TGTGCCAGTACCTCTCATCAGGGCAACTACGAGCAGTACTTC	CASTSHQGNYEQYF
TRBV7-9	many	TRBJ1-4	.	TGTGCCAGCAGCTTAAAGGCTGTTACGGAACTGTTTTTT	CASSLKAVTELFF
TRBV2	few	TRBJ2-5	.	TGTGCCAGCACCGAGGAAGCGGCGGAGACCCAGTACTTC	CASTEEAAETQYF
TRBV25-1	many	TRBJ2-3	.	TGTGCCAGCAGTGGAGGGGAAGATACGCAGTATTTT	CASSGGEDTQYF
TRBV20-1	.	TRBJ2-7	TRBD2	TGCAGTGCTACGGCCCAGGGTCTAGCGGGCTACGAGCAGTACTTC	CSATAQGLAGYEQYF
TRBV19	once	TRBJ1-5	.	TGTGCTATAAGTACAGACAATCAGCCCCAGCATTTT	CAISTDNQPQHF
TRBV19	few	TRBJ1-1	.	TGTGCCAGTAGTATCAGGGGCAGTGAAGCTTTCTTT	CASSIRGSEAFF
TRBV11-2	.	TRBJ1-3	TRBD1	TGTGCCAGCAGCTATGGGACAGGGCCCGGAAACACCATATATTTT	CASSYGTGPGNTIYF
TRBV3-1	.	TRBJ1-1	.	TGTGCCAGCGGGCGGCTCGGGGGCACTGAAGCTTTCTTT	CASGRLGGTEAFF